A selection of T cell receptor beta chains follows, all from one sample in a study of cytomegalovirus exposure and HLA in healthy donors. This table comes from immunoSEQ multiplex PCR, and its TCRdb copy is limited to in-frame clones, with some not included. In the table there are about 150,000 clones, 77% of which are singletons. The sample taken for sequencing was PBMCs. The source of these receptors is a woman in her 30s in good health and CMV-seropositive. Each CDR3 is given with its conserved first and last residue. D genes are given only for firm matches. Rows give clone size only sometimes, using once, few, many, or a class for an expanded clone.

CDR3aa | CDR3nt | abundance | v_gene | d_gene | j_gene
CASSQRGTSGSTGELFF | TGCGCCAGCAGCCAAAGGGGGACTAGCGGGAGTACCGGGGAGCTGTTTTTT | - | TRBV4-1 | TRBD2 | TRBJ2-2
CASRLGNTEAFF | TGCGCCAGCAGGCTCGGGAACACTGAAGCTTTCTTT | - | TRBV5-1 | - | TRBJ1-1
CASSFGDRTDTQYF | TGTGCCAGCAGTTTCGGGGATAGGACAGATACGCAGTATTTT | - | TRBV28 | - | TRBJ2-3
CASSPGLAGGESYEQYF | TGTGCCAGCAGCCCGGGACTAGCGGGAGGCGAATCCTACGAGCAGTACTTC | - | TRBV7-2 | TRBD2 | TRBJ2-7
CASSDSLERGTDTQYF | TGTGCCAGCAGTGACTCGCTGGAGCGGGGCACAGATACGCAGTATTTT | - | TRBV6-4 | - | TRBJ2-3
CASSHGQTDTQYF | TGTGCCAGCAGCCACGGACAGACAGATACGCAGTATTTT | once | TRBV4-2 | - | TRBJ2-3
CASSVAGVVTEAFF | TGTGCCAGCAGTGTAGCAGGGGTCGTCACTGAAGCTTTCTTT | - | TRBV6-1 | - | TRBJ1-1
CASSQEGGSGNEQFF | TGCGCCAGCAGCCAAGAGGGGGGGAGCGGGAATGAGCAGTTCTTC | - | TRBV4-3 | TRBD2 | TRBJ2-1
CASSLAGPDTDTQYF | TGCGCCAGCAGCTTGGCCGGTCCCGACACAGATACGCAGTATTTT | - | TRBV5-1 | - | TRBJ2-3
CASSWPGGTGNTIYF | TGTGCCAGCAGCTGGCCGGGGGGGACTGGAAACACCATATATTTT | - | TRBV7-9 | - | TRBJ1-3
CASTLGNFQSGEQYF | TGTGCCAGCACCCTTGGGAACTTTCAATCGGGGGAGCAGTACTTC | - | TRBV11-2 | - | TRBJ2-7
CASSLGLRLAGDLYNEQFF | TGTGCCAGCAGCTTAGGGCTTCGACTAGCGGGAGATCTCTACAATGAGCAGTTCTTC | - | TRBV7-2 | TRBD2 | TRBJ2-1
CASSLLESETQYF | TGTGCCAGCAGCTTACTCGAGTCGGAGACCCAGTACTTC | - | TRBV11-3 | - | TRBJ2-5
CASRSPGGIEKLFF | TGTGCCAGCAGGTCCCCAGGGGGTATCGAAAAACTGTTTTTT | - | TRBV28 | TRBD1 | TRBJ1-4
CASSLALRRTRDEQYF | TGTGCCAGCAGCTTAGCCCTCCGGAGGACTAGGGACGAGCAGTACTTC | - | TRBV11-2 | TRBD2 | TRBJ2-7
CASSPHGQLGYEQYF | TGCGCCAGCAGTCCCCACGGACAGCTGGGGTACGAGCAGTACTTC | once | TRBV23-1 | - | TRBJ2-7
CASSLEVGTGGAAFF | TGCGCCAGCAGCTTGGAGGTGGGGACAGGGGGCGCGGCTTTCTTT | - | TRBV5-1 | TRBD1 | TRBJ1-1
CASSSPFGQLNTDTQYF | TGTGCCAGCAGCTCACCCTTTGGACAGCTCAACACAGATACGCAGTATTTT | few | TRBV7-2 | - | TRBJ2-3
CASRTLDRYTEAFF | TGTGCCAGTCGAACCTTAGACAGGTACACTGAAGCTTTCTTT | - | TRBV28 | - | TRBJ1-1
CASSPRGPSTDTQYF | TGTGCCAGCAGCCCGCGGGGCCCTAGCACAGATACGCAGTATTTT | - | TRBV7-3 | - | TRBJ2-3
CASKTGGYENTGELFF | TGTGCCAGCAAAACAGGGGGTTACGAGAACACCGGGGAGCTGTTTTTT | once | TRBV27 | TRBD1 | TRBJ2-2
CASSPRTEPNYGYTF | TGCGCCAGCAGCCCGAGGACAGAGCCTAACTATGGCTACACCTTC | - | TRBV5-1 | - | TRBJ1-2
CASSGTGSGYTF | TGTGCCAGCAGTGGGACAGGGAGTGGCTACACCTTC | - | TRBV28 | TRBD1 | TRBJ1-2
CASRQNPPGELFF | TGTGCCAGCAGACAGAACCCCCCCGGGGAGCTGTTTTTT | - | TRBV6-6 | - | TRBJ2-2
CASSAPRLAGSTDTQYF | TGTGCCAGTAGTGCCCCACGGCTAGCGGGAAGCACAGATACGCAGTATTTT | - | TRBV19 | TRBD2 | TRBJ2-3
CASSFRGGSSYEQYF | TGTGCCAGCAGCTTTCGCGGCGGGAGTTCCTACGAGCAGTACTTC | - | TRBV7-9 | TRBD2 | TRBJ2-7
CASSSLYYEQYF | TGTGCCAGCAGTTCCCTTTACTACGAGCAGTACTTC | - | TRBV6-5 | - | TRBJ2-7
CASSEQGGGDGTF | TGCGCCAGCAGCGAACAAGGGGGTGGGGACGGCACCTTC | - | TRBV5-1 | - | TRBJ1-2
CAWTTGGFEQYF | TGTGCCTGGACGACAGGGGGCTTCGAGCAGTACTTC | - | TRBV30 | TRBD1 | TRBJ2-7
CASSSGNEQFF | TGTGCCAGCAGCTCAGGCAATGAGCAGTTCTTC | - | TRBV5-4 | - | TRBJ2-1
CAIGIAGGPYTQYF | TGTGCCATCGGGATAGCGGGAGGGCCGTATACGCAGTATTTT | - | TRBV6-1 | TRBD2 | TRBJ2-3
CASSLDADSYEQYF | TGTGCCAGCAGCTTAGATGCGGACTCCTACGAGCAGTACTTC | - | TRBV11-3 | - | TRBJ2-7
CASSSRLAGYNEQFF | TGTGCCAGCAGTTCGCGACTAGCGGGATACAATGAGCAGTTCTTC | - | TRBV27 | TRBD2 | TRBJ2-1
CASSKEGPRTATNEKLFF | TGTGCCAGCAGCAAGGAGGGGCCCAGGACTGCAACTAATGAAAAACTGTTTTTT | - | TRBV21-1 | - | TRBJ1-4
CASSQVAGEGETQYF | TGCGCCAGCAGCCAGGTAGCGGGAGAGGGAGAGACCCAGTACTTC | - | TRBV4-3 | TRBD2 | TRBJ2-5
CASSPPGRGNEQYF | TGTGCCAGCTCTCCCCCCGGACGGGGAAACGAGCAGTACTTC | few | TRBV18 | - | TRBJ2-7
CASSQPGQPYEQYF | TGCGCCAGCAGCCAACCGGGACAGCCCTACGAGCAGTACTTC | - | TRBV4-1 | TRBD1 | TRBJ2-7
CASSIGGSGGQETQYF | TGTGCCAGTAGTATTGGGGGTAGCGGGGGTCAAGAGACCCAGTACTTC | - | TRBV19 | TRBD2 | TRBJ2-5
CAISDDRGSYEQYF | TGTGCCATCAGTGATGACAGGGGGTCCTACGAGCAGTACTTC | - | TRBV10-3 | TRBD1 | TRBJ2-7
CASSPDSNQPQHF | TGTGCCAGCTCCCCGGACAGTAATCAGCCCCAGCATTTT | - | TRBV18 | - | TRBJ1-5
CASSVEGAGGTEAFF | TGTGCCAGCAGCGTAGAGGGTGCAGGGGGCACTGAAGCTTTCTTT | - | TRBV9 | TRBD1 | TRBJ1-1
CAIRSGTGDTEAFF | TGTGCCATCAGGAGCGGGACAGGAGACACTGAAGCTTTCTTT | - | TRBV10-3 | TRBD1 | TRBJ1-1